This T cell receptor (beta chain) came from a study of T-cell reconstitution after alpha-beta-depleted transplantation in children. General study points: Newly generated T cells supplied most T-cell counts and diversity one year post-transplant. Surviving recipient T cells and thymic progenitors underlay high day-60 TCRbeta diversity in some patients. It was reported that alpha-beta T cells came from several hundred expanded graft clones (about two months after transplant).

Unique molecular identifiers were used in preparing the TCRbeta library. TCRdb redid the calling of the PCR reads with MiXCR, one entry per CDR3 protein. The sample holds about 460,000 distinct CDR3 sequences, roughly a tenth seen once. This clonotype was observed many times. Its antigen remains unknown. This CDR3 has 13 residues. The V gene's germline CDR1 is GTSNPN and CDR2 SVGIG (reference sequence). With V trimmed by 0 bases and J by 6 bases, 3 bases remained unmatched. The TCR comes from a child aged 2 to 10 with inherited bone marrow failure, due to receive a stem cell transplant. This specimen was PBMCs, taken before TCRalphabeta/CD19-depleted stem cell transplant. The genes are TRBV30 and TRBJ1-2, with 8 nucleotides matching TRBD1. CDR3 residues: CAWSVGQGDGYTF. The CDR3 DNA sequence: TGTGCCTGGAGTGTTGGACAGGGAGATGGCTACACCTTC.